One sample yielded the 5 T cell receptor beta chains listed below, sequenced in a study of blood T cell repertoires in COVID-19. Measured with immunoSEQ multiplex PCR; TCRdb has only the in-frame clones, and not every one. This table has about 190,000 clones, around 86% appearing once. Sequenced sample: peripheral blood. These receptors all come from a man between 40 and 49 years old with acute or convalescent COVID-19.

This chain links TRBV7-9 with TRBJ2-4; possible D gene TRBD2, 5 bases. The CDR3 has 14 residues. Germline V lookup: CDR1 SEHNR, CDR2 FQNEAQ (reference sequence). V lost 4 bases and J 5 bases, leaving 12 bases between the germline ends. This CDR3 reads CASSWSGNQNIQYF. DNA of the CDR3: TGTGCCAGCAGCTGGTCCGGGAATCAAAACATTCAGTACTTC.

This rearrangement joins TRBV5-8 to TRBJ2-7; tentative D call: TRBD1 (5 bases). V was shortened by 0 bases and J by 5 bases, with 9 bases between the two germline ends. Germline CDR1 and CDR2: SGHTS and YDEGEE. The CDR3 has 13 residues. The CDR3, as DNA: TGTGCCAGCAGCTTGGATTCCAGGGACGAGCAGTACTTC. It codes for CASSLDSRDEQYF.

This chain connects TRBV5-4 to TRBJ2-1; D call uncertain. The CDR3 extends over 15 amino acids. Germline loops: CDR1 SGHNT, CDR2 YYREEE (reference sequence). V was trimmed by 0 bases and J by 2 bases, leaving 9 bases between them. The CDR3 here is CASSLASQAYNEQFF. The CDR3 DNA reads TGTGCCAGCAGCTTGGCGAGCCAGGCCTACAATGAGCAGTTCTTC.

This sequence joins TRBV24-1 and TRBJ1-4, with TRBD1 matching 10 bases. In germline, CDR1 is KGHDR, CDR2 SFDVKD. CDR3 length: 17 residues. With V trimmed by 4 bases and J by 7 bases, 11 bases remained unmatched. The CDR3 bases are TGTGCCACCAGTGACCTGGGACAGGGGAGTGGAGGTGAAAAACTGTTTTTT. Amino acids: CATSDLGQGSGGEKLFF.

The V gene is TRBV6-5, the J gene TRBJ1-2, with D possibly being TRBD1 (5 bases). Trimming took 0 bases from V and 1 from J, leaving 9 bases between them. The CDR3 covers 15 residues. CDR1 is MNHEY and CDR2 is SVGAGI in the germline V gene. CDR3 amino acids: CASSYSGQINYGYTF. CDR3 nucleotide sequence: TGTGCCAGCAGTTACTCGGGGCAGATTAACTATGGCTACACCTTC.